These 9 T cell receptor beta chains came from one sample sequenced in a study of T cell repertoires in cytomegalovirus infection. TCRdb re-called the reads through MiXCR, storing one row per CDR3 protein. There are around 330,000 distinct CDR3 sequences in the sample; roughly 17% occur only once, and approximately 12% lies in the top ten. Sequencing input: PBMCs. All receptors derive from a human donor in good health (CMV status not recorded). Some clones in this sample may be carry-over from other donors' samples.

In its sample, this clonotype was seen a few times. This chain uses TRBV20-1 with TRBJ1-1, with D tentatively TRBD1 (5 bases). V was shortened by 6 bases and J by 0 bases, with 8 bases between the two germline ends. Germline V lookup: CDR1 DFQATT, CDR2 SNEGSKA (reference sequence). This CDR3 region has 12 residues. Here the CDR3 reads CSAQGLNTEAFF. CDR3 nucleotide sequence: TGCAGTGCGCAGGGTCTGAACACTGAAGCTTTCTTT.

This clonotype was detected many times. This CDR3 is CASSLPQVRAQYF. As DNA, the CDR3 is TGTGCCAGCAGCTTACCACAGGTCAGGGCCCAGTACTTC. The V and J genes are TRBV7-2 and TRBJ2-5; tentatively, D is TRBD1 (5 bases). Trimming cost V 2 bases and J 9 bases, with 13 bases left between them. The CDR3 spans 13 residues. The germline V gene has CDR1 SGHTA and CDR2 FQGNSA.

V and J are TRBV7-4 and TRBJ1-4; 7 nucleotides align to TRBD1. Trimming took 4 bases from V and 6 from J; bases not matched to a gene: 11. Germline V gene sequence: CDR1 SGHVT, CDR2 SQSDAQ. The CDR3 is made up of 16 amino acids. The CDR3 protein is CASSSSRTGFHEKLFF. CDR3 nucleotides: TGTGCCAGCAGCTCCTCCAGGACAGGTTTTCATGAAAAACTGTTTTTT.

The genes are TRBV7-6 and TRBJ1-5; no definite D call. Trimming took 1 base from V and 0 from J, leaving 16 bases between them. The CDR3 length is 18 residues. The V gene's germline CDR1 is SGHVS and CDR2 FNYEAQ. The CDR3: CASSLEVPSLTSNQPQHF. The CDR3 DNA reads TGTGCCAGCAGCTTAGAGGTTCCCAGCTTAACTAGCAATCAGCCCCAGCATTTT.

This sequence joins TRBV11-3 and TRBJ2-5, with a possible D match to TRBD2 (5 bases). Trimming took 5 bases from V and 5 from J, leaving 12 bases between them. The germline CDR1 and CDR2 sequences are SGHNT and YENEEA. The CDR3 is 13 amino acids. CDR3 bases: TGTGCCAGCAGCCCCCGCGGGTTCGAGACCCAGTACTTC. Translated: CASSPRGFETQYF.

This chain uses TRBV5-1 with TRBJ2-1, with 9 bases aligning to TRBD2. The ends lost 0 bases at V and 5 bases at J; junction bases unmatched: 6. This CDR3 is 16 amino acids long. CDR1 is SGHRS and CDR2 is YFSETQ in the germline V gene. CDR3 region: CASSLANSGGHNEQFF. CDR3 nucleotides: TGCGCCAGCAGCTTGGCCAACAGCGGGGGGCACAATGAGCAGTTCTTC.

This chain connects TRBV2 to TRBJ1-5; 8 bases are shared with TRBD1. J gave up 3 bases and V 2 bases, and 9 bases lay outside the gene matches. Germline V gene sequence: CDR1 SNHLY, CDR2 FYNNEI. This CDR3 spans 17 amino acids. CDR3 loop: CASSESYGTGYNQPQHF. CDR3 coding DNA: TGTGCCAGCAGTGAAAGCTACGGGACAGGTTACAATCAGCCCCAGCATTTT. Full variable domain (remainder filled in from reference TRBV2 and TRBJ1-5): EPEVTQTPSHQVTQMGQEVILRCVPISNHLYFYWYRQILGQKVEFLVSFYNNEISEKSEIFDDQFSVERPDGSNFTLKIRSTKLEDSAMYFCASSESYGTGYNQPQHFGDGTRLSIL.

In this sample, this clonotype turned up a few times. The gene calls are TRBV28 and TRBJ1-2; D gene ambiguous. V lost 4 bases and J lost 5, with 2 bases in between. The CDR3 runs to 10 residues. The V gene's germline CDR1 is MDHEN and CDR2 SYDVKM. The CDR3 sequence: CASSSYGYTF. As DNA, the CDR3 is TGTGCCAGCAGTTCATATGGCTACACCTTC.

This clonotype was observed many times. This rearrangement joins TRBV12-3 or TRBV12-4 to TRBJ2-3, with TRBD2 identical over 7 bases. V lost 5 bases to trimming and J lost 3 bases; unmatched junction nucleotides: 17. This CDR3 spans 18 amino acids. CDR3 in amino acids: CASSPQVTSMVGTDTQYF. The CDR3 DNA is TGTGCCAGCAGTCCCCAGGTGACTAGCATGGTTGGAACAGATACGCAGTATTTT.